This T cell receptor (beta chain) was profiled in a study of cytomegalovirus exposure and HLA in healthy donors. The study's findings and limits: Clonal expansion, a later analysis showed, was greater in HLA-associated TCR beta chains than in equally common others. CMV serostatus alone was available as immune exposure information.

Worth noting for this clone: Antigen unknown.

Germline V gene sequence: CDR1 KGHSH, CDR2 LQKENI. The trim removed 0 bases at V and 4 bases at J, leaving 8 bases unmatched. This CDR3 contains 16 residues. 60 Vbeta and 13 Jbeta primers were used in PCR. TCRdb's table, derived via immunoSEQ multiplex PCR, lists solely in-frame clones and lacks some. Of 150,000 to 200,000 clones listed, 75% are singletons. The V and J genes are TRBV18 and TRBJ1-1; 7 bases match TRBD1. This sequence originates from a man younger than 30 in good health and CMV-seropositive. The sample comprised PBMCs. The DNA for the CDR3 is TGTGCCAGCTCACCACCCTTAGGAGGGGGCTCCACTGAAGCTTTCTTT. Amino acid sequence: CASSPPLGGGSTEAFF.